The clone carrying this T cell receptor (beta chain) was counted a few times. Its specificity is not known. CDR1 and CDR2 from the germline V gene are SNHLY and FYNNEI. Losses at the gene ends were 8 bases for V and 5 bases for J; bases not matched to a gene: 6. The CDR3 extends over 13 amino acids. These data originate in a study of cytomegalovirus exposure and HLA in healthy donors. Study observations and caveats: A later analysis revealed that TCR association rates differed between HLA loci, peaking at DRB1 and bottoming out at HLA-C. Listed as cytomegalovirus-associated were 150 or so TCR beta chains. Later analysis demonstrated an association between a missense DCLRE1C variant and TCR beta V- and J-gene trimming.

Use of 60 Vbeta and 13 Jbeta primers characterized the PCR. Here immunoSEQ multiplex PCR was the method, and the copy in TCRdb shows in-frame clones only, minus some. The table shows about 130,000 clones, with 15% to 20% occurring only once. The clonotype comes from a female donor in good health and CMV-seropositive. The sample was PBMCs. The V and J genes are TRBV2 and TRBJ2-5; 9 nucleotides agree with TRBD1. The CDR3 sequence: CASGDRVKETQYF. The CDR3 DNA reads as TGTGCCAGCGGGGACAGGGTAAAGGAGACCCAGTACTTC.